This entry features one TCR beta chain sequence. The V segment lost 4 bases and the J segment 1 base; nucleotides outside the gene matches: 4. Germline V gene lookup returns CDR1 SEHNR and CDR2 FQNEAQ (reference sequence). This CDR3 has 16 amino acids. The data derive from a study of blood T cells in healthy people across ages. For the second PCR, which ran for roughly 6 to 12 cycles, a sample-barcoded 5' primer and a J-beta primer mix were used. MiXCR, run by TCRdb on the 5' RACE reads, gives a single entry per CDR3 protein. The sample records approximately 800,000 distinct CDR3 sequences, more than 45% being singletons. Donors ranged from 6 to 90 years old and were healthy Caucasians in Russia. Each donor had approximately 10 milliliters of peripheral blood drawn.

This clonotype was sampled from a man aged 25-45 years in good health. The sequencing input was blood. The rearrangement uses TRBV7-9 and TRBJ1-1; the match to TRBD1 covers 12 bases. The chain's CDR3 is CASSWGQGAPNTEAFF. The CDR3 DNA reads as TGTGCCAGCAGCTGGGGACAGGGGGCGCCGAACACTGAAGCTTTCTTT.